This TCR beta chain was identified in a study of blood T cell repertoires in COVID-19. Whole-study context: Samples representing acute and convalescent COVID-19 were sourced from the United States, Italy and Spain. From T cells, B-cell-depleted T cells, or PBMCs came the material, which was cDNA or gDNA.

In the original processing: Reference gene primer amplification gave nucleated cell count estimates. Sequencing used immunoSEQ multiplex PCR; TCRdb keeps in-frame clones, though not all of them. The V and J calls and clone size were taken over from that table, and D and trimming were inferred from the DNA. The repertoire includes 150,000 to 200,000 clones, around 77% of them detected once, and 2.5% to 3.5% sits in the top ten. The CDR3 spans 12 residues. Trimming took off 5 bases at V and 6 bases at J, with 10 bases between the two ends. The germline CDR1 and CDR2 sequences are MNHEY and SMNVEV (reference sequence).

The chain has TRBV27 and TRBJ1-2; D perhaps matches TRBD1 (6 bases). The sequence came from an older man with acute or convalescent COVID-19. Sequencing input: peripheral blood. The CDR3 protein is CASSDRDNGYTF. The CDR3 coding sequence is TGTGCCAGCAGTGACCGGGACAATGGCTACACCTTC.